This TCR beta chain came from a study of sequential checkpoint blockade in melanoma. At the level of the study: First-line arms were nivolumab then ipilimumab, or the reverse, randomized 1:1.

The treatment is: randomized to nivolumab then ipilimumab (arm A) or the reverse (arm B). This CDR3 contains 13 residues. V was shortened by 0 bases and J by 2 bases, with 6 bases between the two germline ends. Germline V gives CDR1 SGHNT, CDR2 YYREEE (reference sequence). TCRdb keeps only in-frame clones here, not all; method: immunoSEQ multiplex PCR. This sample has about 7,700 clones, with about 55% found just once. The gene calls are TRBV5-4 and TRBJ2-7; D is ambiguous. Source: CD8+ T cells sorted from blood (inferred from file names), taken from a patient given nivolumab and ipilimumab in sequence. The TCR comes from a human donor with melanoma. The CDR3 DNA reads TGTGCCAGCAGCTTGGGTATAACCTACGAGCAGTACTTC. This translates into CASSLGITYEQYF. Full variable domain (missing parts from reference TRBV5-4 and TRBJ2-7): ETGVTQSPTHLIKTRGQQVTLRCSSQSGHNTVSWYQQALGQGPQFIFQYYREEENGRGNFPPRFSGLQFPNYSSELNVNALELDDSALYLCASSLGITYEQYFGPGTRLTVT.